This TCR beta chain stems from a study of human T cells and chemical hapten exposure. At the level of the study: Skin of the upper inner arm, approximately 2 cm by approximately 2 cm, received 2% DPC for sensitization.

Sample time point: pre-sensitization, week 0. Treatment described: therapeutic diphenylcyclopropenone sensitization with weekly scalp DPC. Blood collection took place prior to placing each patch test. Germline values: CDR1 SGHRS, CDR2 YFSETQ. Trimming removed 3 bases from V and 8 bases from J; junction bases left unmatched: 6. The CDR3 runs to 13 residues. This clonotype was observed many times. The antigen is unknown. For the library, individual cDNA molecules each received unique molecular identifiers. TCRdb reprocessed the RACE reads with MiXCR, giving one entry per CDR3 protein. The table includes 300,000 to 400,000 distinct CDR3 sequences, around 5.5% detected once. Overall study findings and caveats: TCRs above 1 in 1000 frequency did not change with DPC sensitization.

The TCR originated in a woman between 45 and 60 years old with alopecia areata. Some clones in this sample may be carry-over from other donors' samples. J is TRBJ1-2 and V is TRBV5-1; the match to TRBD1 covers 8 bases. The material was whole blood, obtained in connection with sensitization to the hapten diphenylcyclopropenone (DPC). The CDR3 spells CASSSPGGEGYTF. In nucleotides, the CDR3 is TGCGCCAGCAGCTCCCCAGGGGGCGAGGGCTACACCTTC.